The clone carrying this T cell receptor beta chain was seen a handful of times. No antigen is known for it. The CDR3 contains 17 residues. V was shortened by 0 bases and J by 0 bases, with 12 bases between the two germline ends. Germline V gives CDR1 MGHRA, CDR2 YSYEKL. This specimen comes from a study of post-analysis software for immune sequencing data. Study information: Progressive-relapsing, secondary progressive and relapsing-remitting multiple sclerosis were among the disease courses included.

Study conclusions and caveats: TRBV segments more frequent in patients than in controls numbered several and included TRBV5-6, TRBV5-1 and TRBV20-1.

Each TCR beta cDNA library carried unique molecular identifiers. TCRdb used MiXCR to reprocess the PCR reads, holding one entry per CDR3 protein. The profile covers hundreds of thousands of distinct CDR3 sequences, with 44% appearing a single time and 1.7% taken by the ten largest. This chain joins TRBV4-1 and TRBJ2-4; D may be TRBD1 (6 bases). This clonotype was obtained from a girl aged 5 to 17 with multiple sclerosis. The sample was blood. The CDR3 DNA follows: TGCGCCAGCAGCCAAGATCCAGGGACACTAGCCAAAAACATTCAGTACTTC. Protein product: CASSQDPGTLAKNIQYF.